In this sample, the clone carrying this T cell receptor beta chain turned up a few times. Its antigen is still unknown. PCR used 60 Vbeta primers and 13 Jbeta primers. Using immunoSEQ multiplex PCR, the repertoire was profiled, and TCRdb retains in-frame clones only, with some absent. This table has approximately 72,000 clones, 78% appearing once. The sample comes from a study of cytomegalovirus exposure and HLA in healthy donors. Notes on the study in general: Confirmation in vitro established that a few CMV-associated chains were specific for CMV antigens. When analyzed later, a missense DCLRE1C variant was found to be linked to TCR beta V- and J-gene trimming.

Sequences were obtained from PBMCs. The sequence derives from a male donor in good health and CMV-seropositive.

The CDR3 loop is CASSPIPLEGYTF. The CDR3 nucleotides are TGCGCCAGCAGCCCGATACCCTTGGAGGGCTACACCTTC. The V gene is TRBV5-1, the J gene TRBJ1-2; no reliable D call. In germline, CDR1 is SGHRS, CDR2 YFSETQ. The V end lost 4 bases, the J end lost 8 bases, and 15 bases lay between the germline ends. This CDR3 has 13 amino acids.